One and the same sample provided the 18 T cell receptor beta chains below, sequenced in a study of blood T cell repertoires in COVID-19. Profiling relied on immunoSEQ multiplex PCR, and the TCRdb table lists in-frame clones only, not all of them. The sample has 200,000 to 300,000 clones; approximately 80% are singletons. The specimen was peripheral blood. These receptors came from a man aged 40-49 years with acute or convalescent COVID-19.

The J gene is TRBJ1-1, the V gene TRBV12-3 or TRBV12-4; maybe TRBD1 (5 bases). V was shortened by 5 bases and J by 6 bases, with 13 bases between the two germline ends. The CDR3 sequence is 13 residues long. CDR3 sequence reads: CASSRTQKAEAFF. The CDR3 DNA follows: TGTGCCAGCAGTCGGACACAAAAAGCTGAAGCTTTCTTT.

The chain recombines TRBV30 with TRBJ1-1, with D perhaps TRBD1 (6 bases). The CDR3 runs 15 residues. Germline V gene data show CDR1 as GTSNPN and CDR2 as SVGIG (reference sequence). The V end lost 2 bases, the J end lost 0 bases, and 13 bases lay between the germline ends. The chain's CDR3 is CAWSRLGQMNTEAFF. CDR3 in DNA: TGTGCCTGGAGTCGGCTCGGACAGATGAACACTGAAGCTTTCTTT.

V and J are TRBV9 and TRBJ1-1, with 8 bases that match TRBD1. The germline gives CDR1 SGDLS, CDR2 YYNGEE. After removal of 3 bases from V and 5 bases from J, the junction contained 6 bases not matched to a gene. This CDR3 comprises 14 residues. This chain's CDR3 is CASSALQGGTEAFF. CDR3 DNA sequence: TGTGCCAGCAGCGCCCTACAGGGGGGGACTGAAGCTTTCTTT.

This clone was picked up a small number of times. The rearrangement uses TRBV7-9 and TRBJ2-1; the match to TRBD2 covers 8 bases. The junction had 6 bases not matched to a gene; V was cut back by 5 bases and J by 3 bases. The CDR3 spans 15 residues. Germline assignment: CDR1 SEHNR and CDR2 FQNEAQ (reference sequence). The chain's CDR3 is CASSKSGTSYNEQFF. CDR3 in DNA: TGTGCCAGCAGCAAGTCCGGGACTAGCTACAATGAGCAGTTCTTC.

With regard to this clone: One junction end does not reproduce the germline sequence, and a read error may be involved. The chain combines TRBV10-3 with TRBJ1-1; tentatively, D is TRBD1 (6 bases). This CDR3 contains 13 residues. CDR1 is ENHRY, CDR2 SYGVKD, per germline. CDR3 residues: CAIREGEATEAFF. The DNA for the CDR3 is TGTGCCATCCGTGAGGGGGAGGCCACTGAAGCTTTCTTT.

The DNA of the CDR3 is TGTGCCAGCAGCCAAGAGCGAGGTCAGCCCCAGCATTTT. It translates to CASSQERGQPQHF. V gene TRBV3-1 (or the pseudogene TRBV3-2) combines with J gene TRBJ1-5, with D unresolved. The germline V gene has CDR1 LGHDT and CDR2 YNNKEL (reference sequence). Deletions cut 0 bases from V and 6 bases from J, with 6 bases between. The CDR3 runs 13 residues.

This rearrangement joins TRBV13 to TRBJ1-1, with D hard to call. In germline, CDR1 is PRHDT, CDR2 FYEKMQ (reference sequence). There are 15 residues in the CDR3. Trimming removed 3 bases from V and 5 bases from J, with 16 bases in between. In nucleotides, the CDR3 is TGTGCCAGCAGCTTTGGTTTTCCCGCGGGGACTGAAGCTTTCTTT. Its protein is CASSFGFPAGTEAFF.

V and J are TRBV7-9 and TRBJ2-3; TRBD2 matches at 12 bases. Looked up from germline, CDR1 is SEHNR and CDR2 is FQNEAQ (reference sequence). The CDR3 loop spans 19 amino acids. V trimming: 0 bases; J trimming: 5 bases; junction bases outside the gene matches: 12. CDR3 in amino acids: CASSLASTSGSPNRDTQYF. DNA for the CDR3: TGTGCCAGCAGCTTAGCCTCGACTAGCGGGAGCCCGAATAGAGATACGCAGTATTTT.

The chain couples TRBV28 to TRBJ2-7, with unresolved D. Germline-derived CDR1 and CDR2 are MDHEN and SYDVKM. Trimming cost V 2 bases and J 1 base, with 9 bases left between them. The CDR3 contains 14 residues. The CDR3 DNA reads as TGTGCCAGCAGTTTAAAGGCAGGTTCCTACGAGCAGTACTTC. It encodes CASSLKAGSYEQYF.

The chain joins TRBV7-9 to TRBJ1-2; 7 bases align to TRBD1. CDR3 length: 13 residues. Trimming removed 6 bases from V and 3 bases from J; junction bases left unmatched: 4. Per germline, CDR1 SEHNR and CDR2 FQNEAQ (reference sequence). The CDR3 DNA follows: TGTGCCAGCAGGTTCGGGACAGACTATGGCTACACCTTC. Translated, it gives CASRFGTDYGYTF.

V gene TRBV7-9 combines with J gene TRBJ1-1, with 8 bases lining up with TRBD1. This CDR3 spans 18 amino acids. Trimming removed 4 bases from V and 1 base from J; junction bases left unmatched: 14. Germline CDR1 SEHNR, CDR2 FQNEAQ (reference sequence). The chain's CDR3 is CASSSGQGNLVGNTEAFF. The CDR3 coding sequence is TGTGCCAGCAGCTCCGGACAGGGTAATTTGGTAGGGAACACTGAAGCTTTCTTT.

This rearrangement joins TRBV7-8 to TRBJ2-7, with 7 nucleotides matching TRBD2. V was clipped by 4 bases and J by 0 bases; unmatched bases: 6. The CDR3 spans 15 residues. Germline CDR1 is SGHVS and CDR2 is FQNEAQ. CDR3 amino acids: CASSSSGRDSYEQYF. CDR3 bases: TGTGCCAGCAGCTCTAGCGGCCGGGACTCCTACGAGCAGTACTTC.

This chain links TRBV2 with TRBJ1-5, with D possibly TRBD1 on 6 matching bases. Germline V gene sequence: CDR1 SNHLY, CDR2 FYNNEI. V lost 6 bases and J 0 bases, leaving 21 bases between the germline ends. This CDR3 spans 18 amino acids. CDR3 bases: TGTGCCAGCAGCGCCGCAGGTGGGCCAGGGGATAGCAATCAGCCCCAGCATTTT. It is translated as CASSAAGGPGDSNQPQHF.

The V call is TRBV27, the J call TRBJ1-2, with 8 bases lining up with TRBD1. The germline V gene encodes CDR1 MNHEY and CDR2 SMNVEV (reference sequence). With 5 bases clipped from V and 4 bases from J, the junction kept 3 bases outside the gene matches. This CDR3 region has 13 residues. As DNA, the CDR3 is TGTGCCAGCAGTCCGGACAGGGCCTATGGCTACACCTTC. Translated: CASSPDRAYGYTF.

The rearrangement uses TRBV12-5 and TRBJ1-2; 8 nucleotides agree with TRBD1. The V and J ends lost 6 bases and 1 base, in that order; junction bases with no gene match: 7. In germline, CDR1 is LGHNT, CDR2 FRNRAP. The CDR3 consists of 15 residues. The CDR3 DNA sequence: TGTGCTAGTGGGAGGACAGGGACTTTTAACTATGGCTACACCTTC. It is translated as CASGRTGTFNYGYTF.

The V and J genes are TRBV11-2 and TRBJ2-7; 15 positions agree with TRBD2. Germline values: CDR1 SGHAT, CDR2 FQNNGV. Germline trimming cut 6 bases from V and 5 bases from J; bases unmatched to any gene: 5. This CDR3 comprises 15 residues. The CDR3 spells CASSGLAGGLDEQYF. The CDR3 DNA sequence: TGTGCCAGCAGTGGACTAGCGGGAGGGCTGGACGAGCAGTACTTC.

The chain links TRBV5-1 to TRBJ2-7; the match to TRBD1 covers 11 bases. Germline lookup yields CDR1 SGHRS and CDR2 YFSETQ. V lost 4 bases and J lost 2; bases outside the gene matches: 5. CDR3 length: 15 amino acids. The CDR3 spells CASSGGTGGPYEQYF. The CDR3 DNA reads as TGCGCCAGCAGCGGCGGGACAGGGGGTCCCTACGAGCAGTACTTC.

This clone was picked up one time. This rearrangement joins TRBV7-3 to TRBJ2-3; D is uncertain. V was trimmed by 4 bases and J by 0 bases, leaving 2 bases between them. From germline, CDR1 is SGHTA and CDR2 FQGTGA. The CDR3 contains 12 residues. For the CDR3, the DNA is TGTGCCAGCAGCTCAAGCACAGATACGCAGTATTTT. This translates into CASSSSTDTQYF.